This T cell receptor beta chain stems from a study of Ad26.COV2.S vaccination and SARS-CoV-2 variants (TCRdb year 2021). Broadly, across the study: TCRbeta repertoire sequencing was used to assess the specificity and breadth of SARS-CoV-2-reactive T cell receptors after Ad26.COV2.S vaccination. The TCR-sequenced set comprised approximately 32 samples: approximately 19 Ad26.COV2.S vaccine recipients, 5 placebo recipients and 8 SARS-CoV-2 convalescent individuals.

The CDR3 spans 16 residues, from the cysteine through the phenylalanine. CDR3 DNA is the only sequence kept; it has 48 bases, read in frame from the first base. Per the germline V gene, LGHNA is the CDR1 and YSLEER is the CDR2. V has 1 base trimmed and J has 2 bases trimmed; junction bases matching no gene number 4. What the study reported, not specific to this receptor: Ad26.COV2.S recipients had higher spike-specific TCR breadth than placebo recipients (P = 0.0014). The authors noted that total T cell responses may have been underestimated by the TCR breadth and depth analyses. Substantial breadth of spike-specific CD8+ and CD4+ T cell responses was reported after vaccination. Vaccine and placebo recipients had similar non-spike TCR breadth, a finding consistent with the vaccine containing only spike.

The immunoSEQ Assay was used to sequence TCRbeta CDR3 regions. After extraction, genomic DNA underwent amplification by bias-controlled multiplex PCR, followed by high-throughput sequencing. For the original study's pipeline: To quantify the absolute abundance of every unique TCRbeta CDR3 region, sequences were collapsed and filtered. T cell fraction was estimated by normalizing TCRbeta template counts to usable DNA, with usable DNA measured through amplification of reference genes found in all nucleated cells. Repertoire TCRs were annotated as SARS-CoV-2-specific when V gene, CDR3 amino acid sequence and J gene were exactly matched to a known reactive TCR set. The reference SARS-CoV-2 TCR set was derived from MIRA and filtered for enrichment in COVID-19-positive ImmuneCODE repertoires, a step that removed public or cross-reactive TCRs. Using the MIRA antigens, annotated TCRs were further analysed by specific ORF or by position within an ORF. Breadth was defined as annotated unique rearrangements over total unique productive rearrangements; depth was the summed frequency of those rearrangements. Two-sided Wilcoxon rank-sum tests were used to compare TCR breadth between groups. TCRdb stores this immuneACCESS table with in-frame sequences only. Part of the clones is absent; in the studies checked, under half of the shortfall reflects unresolved V genes, and no reason is known for the rest. D and trimming were read from the DNA, whereas the V and J calls and clone size are those reported in that table. The sample table records around 86,000 clones; about four fifths of these occur just once. The ten largest clones represent 15% to 20% of the sample.

This clone was counted between two and nine times. Its antigen has not been determined. No much larger clone is present one base from it, and per-base qualities are unavailable. In light of the paper, this sample's time point label describes: individuals recovered from natural SARS-CoV-2 infection. Sequences were derived from peripheral blood, sampled after recovery from COVID-19. This TCR derives from a human donor who had recovered from COVID-19. The sequence links TRBV4-3 to TRBJ2-1; TRBD1 fits 8 bases in the junction. The CDR3 region reads CASSQGQGATYNEQFF. The bases read TGCGCCAGCAGCCAAGGGCAGGGGGCGACCTACAATGAGCAGTTCTTC.